This entry describes one T cell receptor (beta chain). The antigen is unknown. The sample is drawn from a study of T cell responses to AZD1222 COVID-19 vaccine. The protocol was immunoSEQ multiplex PCR, while the TCRdb copy is restricted to in-frame clones and leaves out a portion. The data contain fewer than 90,000 clones, about 93% of them singletons. General observations from the study: The study reported that nearly half of spike-specific TCRs target unmutated variant regions. Vaccination with two AZD1222 doses was followed by a rise in Spike-specific TCR breadth and depth. Donors were largely white British and mainly female; clonal diversity was possibly underestimated. There were vaccine-associated CD4 TCRs across spike, dominant at 160-218 and 743-854.

Trimming cost V 3 bases and J 4 bases, with 16 bases left between them. Germline CDR1 reads KGHSH; CDR2 reads LQKENI. The CDR3 sequence is 16 residues long. Specimen: peripheral blood, collected 28 days after the second AZD1222 dose. The chain recombines TRBV18 with TRBJ1-3; D is perhaps TRBD1 (6 bases). This TCR derives from an adult who received the AZD1222 COVID-19 vaccine. The CDR3 coding sequence is TGTGCCAGCTCACCGGGACAACGGGGCCTCGGAAACACCATATATTTT. This codes for CASSPGQRGLGNTIYF. The full variable domain, in which reference TRBV18 and TRBJ1-3 provide the parts outside the CDR3, is NAGVMQNPRHLVRRRGQEARLRCSPMKGHSHVYWYRQLPEEGLKFMVYLQKENIIDESGMPKERFSAEFPKEGPSILRIQQVVRGDSAAYFCASSPGQRGLGNTIYFGEGSWLTVV.